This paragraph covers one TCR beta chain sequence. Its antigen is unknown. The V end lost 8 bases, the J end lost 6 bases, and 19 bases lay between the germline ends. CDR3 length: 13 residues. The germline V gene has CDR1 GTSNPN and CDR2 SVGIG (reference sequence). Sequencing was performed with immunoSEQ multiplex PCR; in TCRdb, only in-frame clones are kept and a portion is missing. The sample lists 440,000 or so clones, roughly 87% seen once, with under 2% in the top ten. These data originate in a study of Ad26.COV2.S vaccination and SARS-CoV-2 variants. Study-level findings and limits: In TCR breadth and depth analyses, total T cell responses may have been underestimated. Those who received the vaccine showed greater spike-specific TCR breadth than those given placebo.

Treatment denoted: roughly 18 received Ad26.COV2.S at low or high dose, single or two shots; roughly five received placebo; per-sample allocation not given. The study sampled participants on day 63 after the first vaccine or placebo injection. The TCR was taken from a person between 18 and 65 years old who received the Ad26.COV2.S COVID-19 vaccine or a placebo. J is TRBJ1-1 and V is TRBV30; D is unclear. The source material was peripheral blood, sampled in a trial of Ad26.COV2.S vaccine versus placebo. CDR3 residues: CARKGARGSEAFF. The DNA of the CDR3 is TGTGCCCGGAAGGGTGCGAGAGGATCTGAAGCTTTCTTT.